This T cell receptor beta chain was sequenced in a study of blood T cell repertoires in COVID-19. Germline CDR1 SNHLY, CDR2 FYNNEI. V lost 6 bases and J lost 2, with 14 bases in between. The CDR3 covers 15 residues. Data came from immunoSEQ multiplex PCR; TCRdb stores just in-frame clones and leaves some out. The sample includes about 360,000 clones, about 88% of them seen just once. It was during active infection that Seattle patients were enrolled and then longitudinally followed. The specimen was peripheral blood. The V gene is TRBV2, the J gene TRBJ2-1; tentative D call: TRBD2 (6 bases). This sequence was found in a woman aged 55-69 years with COVID-19, enrolled during active disease. The CDR3 loop is CASRGPGTPYNEQFF. The CDR3 DNA follows: TGTGCCAGCAGGGGACCCGGGACTCCCTACAATGAGCAGTTCTTC.